The rows below give T cell receptor beta chains drawn from one sample of a study of regulatory T cells in long-lasting Graves disease. TCRdb used MiXCR to reprocess the multiplex PCR reads, holding one entry per CDR3 protein. This sample yields roughly 470,000 distinct CDR3 sequences, of which around 21% are seen a single time; 7.8% belongs to the top ten. The specimen was peripheral blood mononuclear cells (PBMCs), collected when the disease was refractory, from a patient treated with antithyroid drugs. The source is a female donor with Graves disease. Each CDR3 is given with its conserved first and last residue. D genes are given only for firm matches. Only part of the rows carry a size: once, few, many, or a class if the clone is expanded.

v_gene,abundance,j_gene,d_gene,CDR3nt,CDR3aa
TRBV18,many,TRBJ2-5,-,TGTGCCAGCTCACCAAGCAGAACGCAAGAGACCCAGTACTTC,CASSPSRTQETQYF
TRBV5-1,-,TRBJ2-2,-,TGCGCCAGTACACAAATCGTCGGGGCCTCCACCGGGGAGCTGTTTTTT,CASTQIVGASTGELFF
TRBV28,-,TRBJ1-6,-,TGTGCCAGCAGCCTCCGGGACGTAGGTTCACCCCTCCACTTT,CASSLRDVGSPLHF
TRBV20-1,few,TRBJ1-5,-,TGCAGTGTTTCACAGGGAAGCAATCAGCCCCAGCATTTT,CSVSQGSNQPQHF
TRBV5-6,-,TRBJ2-7,-,TGTGCCAGCAGCTTTCCTAGCTCCACTTACGAGCAGTACTTC,CASSFPSSTYEQYF
TRBV28,many,TRBJ2-5,TRBD1,TGTGCCAGCAGTTTAGTGGGCAGGGGGGAGACCCAGTACTTC,CASSLVGRGETQYF
TRBV6-1,many,TRBJ1-1,-,TGTGCCAGCGGTGAAGGATACACTGAAGCTTTCTTT,CASGEGYTEAFF
TRBV6-1,many,TRBJ1-6,-,TGTGCCAGCAGACCCCTAATTGGGTCACCCCTCCACTTT,CASRPLIGSPLHF
TRBV28,many,TRBJ1-3,-,TGTGCCAGCAGCCCGTTTCCAATGACCGATGGAAACACCATATATTTT,CASSPFPMTDGNTIYF
TRBV11-3,many,TRBJ1-1,-,TGTGCCAGGGATGGGGGCACTGAAGCTTTCTTT,CARDGGTEAFF
TRBV20-1,-,TRBJ2-7,TRBD1,TGCAGTGCTAGAGGTTGGGACAGGGGGTCCTACGAGCAGTACTTC,CSARGWDRGSYEQYF
TRBV7-9,few,TRBJ2-4,-,TGTGCCAGCAGCTTCACAGAAAACATTCAGTACTTC,CASSFTENIQYF
TRBV6-1,many,TRBJ1-2,-,TGTGCCAGCAACCTCGGCGCTAACTATGGCTACACCTTC,CASNLGANYGYTF